The present T cell receptor (beta chain) was sequenced within a study of blood T cells in healthy people across ages. Whole-study findings and limits: Long-lived donors carried more naive CD4+ cells and greater diversity than aged donors.

Researchers isolated at least 6.5 million PBMCs per sample. Per sample, no less than 6 micrograms of total RNA were extracted. Combining a sample-barcoded 5' primer with a J-beta primer mix, a second PCR ran for roughly 6 to 11 cycles. All samples gave at least 2.5 million CDR3-containing paired-end reads. TCRdb ran MiXCR on the 5' RACE reads and lists one entry per CDR3 protein. The table shows hundreds of thousands of distinct CDR3 sequences, with roughly 40% occurring only once. With regard to this clonotype: Its antigen remains unknown.

This CDR3 comprises 13 residues. CDR1 and CDR2 (germline): LGHNA, YSLEER. Trimming removed 0 bases at V and 3 bases at J, with 4 bases between. V and J are TRBV4-3 and TRBJ2-3; D not certain. The origin of this receptor is a man younger than 35 in good health. The sample taken for sequencing was blood. The CDR3 region is CASSQDDTDTQYF. CDR3 coding DNA: TGCGCCAGCAGCCAAGATGATACAGATACGCAGTATTTT.